The present T cell receptor (beta chain) was sequenced within a study of response to subunit inactivated influenza vaccine. Germline loops: CDR1 SGHRS, CDR2 YFSETQ. J was trimmed by 4 bases and V by 1 base; bases with no gene match: 12. This CDR3 has 17 residues. Findings of the study overall: There was a suggestion from the authors that each seasonal influenza vaccination recruits few new T cells.

MiXCR, run by TCRdb on the RT-PCR reads, gives a single entry per CDR3 protein. The data hold hundreds of thousands of distinct CDR3 sequences, with less than 30% observed a single time. This clonotype was counted only a few times. Its antigen is undetermined. The sequencing here drew on CD4+ T cells sorted from PBMCs, taken 5 days after vaccination. The receptor's source is a man over 45 who received an inactivated influenza vaccine. The chain has TRBV5-1 and TRBJ2-5; 8 nucleotides match TRBD1. In DNA form, the CDR3 reads TGCGCCAGCAGCTTGCCGGGACAGGTTGGCGGTGGAGAGACCCAGTACTTC. The encoded protein is CASSLPGQVGGGETQYF.